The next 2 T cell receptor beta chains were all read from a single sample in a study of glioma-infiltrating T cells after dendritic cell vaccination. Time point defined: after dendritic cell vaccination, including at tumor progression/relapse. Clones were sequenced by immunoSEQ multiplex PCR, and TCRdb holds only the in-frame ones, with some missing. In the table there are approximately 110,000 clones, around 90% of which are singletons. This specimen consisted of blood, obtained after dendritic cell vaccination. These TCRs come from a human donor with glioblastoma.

CDR3 residues: CASSPLSSVFVSNYGYTF. CDR3 coding DNA: TGTGCCAGCAGCCCCCTCTCATCAGTTTTTGTTTCTAACTATGGCTACACCTTC. V usage is TRBV7-8 and J usage is TRBJ1-2; D uncertain. CDR1 and CDR2 from the germline V gene are SGHVS and FQNEAQ. Trimming shortened V by 5 bases and J by 0 bases, and 22 bases separated the two germline ends. CDR3 size: 18 residues. Drawing the rest from reference TRBV7-8 and TRBJ1-2, the complete variable domain is GAGVSQSPRYKVAKRGQDVALRCDPISGHVSLFWYQQALGQGPEFLTYFQNEAQLDKSGLPSDRFFAERPEGSVSTLKIQRTQQEDSAVYLCASSPLSSVFVSNYGYTFGSGTRLTVV.

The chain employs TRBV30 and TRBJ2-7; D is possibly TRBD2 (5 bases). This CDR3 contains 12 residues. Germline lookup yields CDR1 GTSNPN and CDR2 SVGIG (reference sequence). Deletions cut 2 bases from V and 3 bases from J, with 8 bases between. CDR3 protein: CAWSRAGYEQYF. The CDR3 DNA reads TGTGCCTGGAGTCGTGCGGGCTACGAGCAGTACTTC.